A selection of T cell receptor beta chains follows, all from one sample in a study of blood T cells in healthy people across ages. One entry per CDR3 protein results from TCRdb running MiXCR on the 5' RACE reads. The table has 1.5 million to 1.8 million distinct CDR3 sequences, about 45% seen once; the top ten hold 4%. Sample: blood. The receptor source for this set is a woman younger than 35 in good health. Both conserved end residues are part of each CDR3. Rows may omit the clone size; those that give it use once, few, many or a size class.

few	TRBV7-9	TRBJ1-1	CASSLTAGGGDPEAFF
NA	TRBV10-3	TRBJ2-6	CAISQTDSGANVLTF
few	TRBV5-6	TRBJ2-5	CASSLGLAGGFLDQETQYF
NA	TRBV27	TRBJ2-3	CASSFATAYFTDTQYF
NA	TRBV20-1	TRBJ1-4	CSARGAGSEKLFF
NA	TRBV7-2	TRBJ1-1	CASSLASKYTEAFF
NA	TRBV7-2	TRBJ1-1	CASSFRAMNTEAFF
NA	TRBV20-1	TRBJ1-2	CSAEQLEGHTF
NA	TRBV5-1	TRBJ1-2	CASSPEGRSRDGYTF
NA	TRBV27	TRBJ2-1	CASSSGEVTVETQFF
NA	TRBV6-1	TRBJ1-2	CASSATSRGHNYGYTF
NA	TRBV12-3/TRBV12-4	TRBJ2-4	CASSFSGQLSKNIQYF
few	TRBV18	TRBJ2-5	CASSPSAGGETQYF
few	TRBV29-1	TRBJ2-5	CSVAPLAYNEQYF
NA	TRBV20-1	TRBJ2-3	CSARSGILGDTQYF
NA	TRBV24-1	TRBJ1-5	CATSESDRGSNQPQHF
NA	TRBV10-3	TRBJ1-2	CAISEGASVYGGYTF
NA	TRBV27	TRBJ2-5	CASSLTSVWVGETQYF
few	TRBV25-1	TRBJ2-1	CASTPSWRGGVYNEQFF
many	TRBV5-1	TRBJ2-4	CASSLGDGRWNIQYF
NA	TRBV19	TRBJ2-7	CASRNLLSYEQYF
NA	TRBV10-3	TRBJ2-4	CAISGTENIQYF
NA	TRBV20-1	TRBJ2-7	CSARPTGNEQYF
NA	TRBV6-2/TRBV6-3	TRBJ1-5	CANQLHQGYNQPQHF
few	TRBV27	TRBJ1-6	CASSVGNSPLHF
NA	TRBV7-2	TRBJ2-2	CASSHTSSGELFF